This entry lists 31 T cell receptor beta chains sequenced from one sample in a study of T cell repertoires in cytomegalovirus infection (dated by TCRdb to between 2018 and 2021). TCRdb lists the instrument as Illumina HiSeq 1500. TCRdb reran the public reads through fastp at Q25 and MiXCR, keeping productive beta chains. A single entry per CDR3 protein holds the most common genes and DNA from its merged rows. The sample has about 350,000 distinct CDR3 sequences on record, approximately 35% of them singletons. The ten most abundant clones make up approximately 12% of the sample. What these receptors recognize is not known. Taken with the paper, the label for treatment or condition translates to: in vitro stimulation with specific CMV peptide epitopes to enrich CMV-specific T cells. Sequenced here: cultured PBMCs, sampled from culture after CMV antigen stimulation. All receptors come from a human donor in good health (CMV status not recorded). Some clones in this sample may be carry-over from other donors' samples.

This clonotype showed up just a few times. This chain connects TRBV6-1 to TRBJ1-5; TRBD1 matches 12 bases. Germline CDR1 and CDR2: MNHNS and SASEGT. This CDR3 spans 16 amino acids. The V and J ends lost 7 bases and 6 bases, in that order; junction bases with no gene match: 10. CDR3 protein: CASNRDRGLVGQPQHF. The CDR3 coding sequence is TGTGCCAGCAATCGGGACAGGGGGCTAGTTGGTCAGCCCCAGCATTTT.

The chain couples TRBV20-1 to TRBJ1-5, with D uncertain. Trimming removed 6 bases from V and 4 bases from J, with 16 bases in between. From germline, CDR1 is DFQATT and CDR2 SNEGSKA (reference sequence). CDR3 length: 14 residues. The CDR3 loop reads CSAPPGGGNQPQHF. The CDR3 coding sequence is TGCAGTGCCCCCCCGGGCGGAGGGAATCAGCCCCAGCATTTT.

DNA for the CDR3: TGTGCTAGTGGTAAGCCCGGGACTAGCGGGGTCCCCTCCTACAATGAGCAGTTCTTC. Its translation is CASGKPGTSGVPSYNEQFF. This chain connects TRBV12-5 to TRBJ2-1; 13 bases line up with TRBD2. The CDR3 is 19 residues long. Germline loops: CDR1 LGHNT, CDR2 FRNRAP. Unmatched junction bases numbered 10, after V lost 5 bases and J lost 0 bases.

The chain is built from TRBV11-3 and TRBJ2-7, with 9 bases aligning to TRBD1. V dropped 3 bases and J dropped 5; count of bases not matched to a gene: 5. Per germline, CDR1 SGHNT and CDR2 YENEEA. This CDR3 is 14 amino acids long. CDR3 in DNA: TGTGCCAGCAGCTTCAGGGACAGGGTCCACGAGCAGTACGTC. Its translation: CASSFRDRVHEQYV.

The CDR3 nucleotides are TGTGCCAGCAGCCAAGTACGTGGTGCGGGAGTTAATTCACCCCTCCACTTT. Translated, it gives CASSQVRGAGVNSPLHF. This chain connects TRBV14 to TRBJ1-6; D is unclear. Germline V gene data show CDR1 as SGHDN and CDR2 as FVKESK. The CDR3 covers 17 residues. V was clipped by 1 base and J by 6 bases, with 16 bases between them.

The rearrangement uses TRBV11-3 and TRBJ2-1, with 15 bases lining up with TRBD2. The CDR3 is 16 residues long. The junction had 4 bases not matched to a gene; V was cut back by 4 bases and J by 6 bases. Germline V gene sequence: CDR1 SGHNT, CDR2 YENEEA. CDR3 in amino acids: CASSSGLAGGPNEQFF. The CDR3 bases are TGTGCCAGCAGCTCAGGACTAGCGGGAGGGCCCAATGAGCAGTTCTTC. The full variable domain, with the rest looked up from reference TRBV11-3 and TRBJ2-1, is EAGVVQSPRYKIIEKKQPVAFWCNPISGHNTLYWYLQNLGQGPELLIRYENEEAVDDSQLPKDRFSAERLKGVDSTLKIQPAELGDSAVYLCASSSGLAGGPNEQFFGPGTRLTVL.

This chain's CDR3 is CASSPNGLQDTQYF. The CDR3 nucleotides are TGTGCCAGCAGCCCTAACGGGTTACAAGATACGCAGTATTTT. The V gene is TRBV7-2, the J gene TRBJ2-3, with unresolved D. In germline, CDR1 is SGHTA, CDR2 FQGNSA. V was clipped by 5 bases and J by 5 bases, with 14 bases between them. The CDR3 consists of 14 residues.

V is TRBV12-3 or TRBV12-4 and J is TRBJ1-5, with 7 bases that match TRBD1. The CDR3 loop spans 14 amino acids. The V segment lost 6 bases and the J segment 5 bases; nucleotides outside the gene matches: 7. The CDR3 DNA reads as TGTGCCAGCAGGCACGGACAGGAGTATCAGCCCCAGCATTTT. Residues: CASRHGQEYQPQHF.

The chain carries TRBV4-1 and TRBJ2-1, with no clear D. The germline CDR1 and CDR2 sequences are MGHRA and YSYEKL. The length of the CDR3 is 14 residues. The V end was cut by 4 bases, the J end by 5 bases, with 12 bases between. CDR3 nucleotide sequence: TGCGCCAGCAGCCGAGTGACGAACGACAATGAGCAGTTCTTC. This sequence encodes CASSRVTNDNEQFF.

This clonotype was seen a few times. The DNA of the CDR3 is TGTGCCAGCACCTCCCTGGGTAGGGCAGACACTGAAGCTTTCTTT. This gives the protein CASTSLGRADTEAFF. The chain carries TRBV7-2 and TRBJ1-1, with unresolved D. CDR1 SGHTA and CDR2 FQGNSA come from the germline V gene. V lost 7 bases to trimming and J lost 3 bases, with 18 bases between them. The CDR3 contains 15 residues.

The J gene is TRBJ2-7, the V gene TRBV7-2; D may be TRBD2 (6 bases). CDR1 is SGHTA and CDR2 is FQGNSA in the germline V gene. CDR3 size: 13 residues. V lost 5 bases, J lost 4 bases, and 12 bases lay in between. CDR3 DNA sequence: TGTGCCAGCAGCGTAAGAGCGGGTTACGAGCAGTACGTC. This sequence encodes CASSVRAGYEQYV.

This clonotype was seen only a few times. The chain has TRBV2 and TRBJ1-2; D remains unclear. The germline CDR1 and CDR2 sequences are SNHLY and FYNNEI. V shed 9 bases and J shed 3 bases, with 14 bases lying between them. The CDR3 has 13 residues. In DNA form, the CDR3 reads TGTGCCAGACGGGCCGCCGCGGACTATGGCTACACCTTC. It specifies CARRAAADYGYTF. The complete variable domain, with remaining parts taken from reference TRBV2 and TRBJ1-2, reads EPEVTQTPSHQVTQMGQEVILRCVPISNHLYFYWYRQILGQKVEFLVSFYNNEISEKSEIFDDQFSVERPDGSNFTLKIRSTKLEDSAMYFCARRAAADYGYTFGSGTRLTVV.

V is TRBV7-2 and J is TRBJ2-3, with 7 bases fitting TRBD2. Losses at the gene ends were 7 bases for V and 7 bases for J; bases not matched to a gene: 5. From germline, CDR1 is SGHTA and CDR2 FQGNSA. The CDR3 covers 12 residues. CDR3 DNA: TGTGCCAGCACGGCGGGAGCGAATACGCAGTATTTT. It translates to CASTAGANTQYF.

In its sample, this clonotype was seen many times. This sequence joins TRBV7-2 and TRBJ2-5, with D hard to call. CDR3 length: 12 amino acids. V shed 7 bases and J shed 2 bases, with 8 bases lying between them. The V gene's germline CDR1 is SGHTA and CDR2 FQGNSA. The CDR3 spells CASTRQQETQYF. The CDR3 DNA sequence: TGTGCCAGCACGAGGCAACAAGAGACCCAGTACTTC.

This clonotype was detected many times. The chain has TRBV7-2 and TRBJ2-5; 9 positions match TRBD2. V was pared by 5 bases and J by 3 bases, with 4 bases of the junction left unmatched. The CDR3 extends over 14 amino acids. The germline V gene encodes CDR1 SGHTA and CDR2 FQGNSA. CDR3 sequence reads: CASSQRLAEETQYF. The CDR3 bases are TGTGCCAGCAGCCAAAGACTAGCGGAAGAGACCCAGTACTTC. Full variable domain (remainder filled in from reference TRBV7-2 and TRBJ2-5): GAGVSQSPSNKVTEKGKDVELRCDPISGHTALYWYRQSLGQGLEFLIYFQGNSAPDKSGLPSDRFSAERTGGSVSTLTIQRTQQEDSAVYLCASSQRLAEETQYFGPGTRLLVL.

The J gene is TRBJ2-3, the V gene TRBV5-1, with D possibly called TRBD1 or TRBD2 (5 bases each). This CDR3 is built from 15 residues. The ends were cut back, 4 bases at V and 1 base at J, with 13 bases in the middle. CDR1 is SGHRS, CDR2 YFSETQ, per germline. CDR3 amino acids: CASSTGRRGTDTQYF. CDR3 coding DNA: TGCGCCAGCAGCACGGGACGTCGGGGCACAGATACGCAGTATTTT.

The rearrangement joins TRBV6-2 or TRBV6-3 to TRBJ2-5, with D perhaps TRBD1 or TRBD2 (5 bases each). This CDR3 contains 12 residues. V lost 7 bases and J 4 bases, leaving 10 bases between the germline ends. The V gene's germline CDR1 is MNHEY and CDR2 SVGEGT. CDR3 protein: CASNRGRETQYF. The CDR3 coding sequence is TGTGCCAGCAACCGGGGACGAGAGACCCAGTACTTC.

The rearrangement uses TRBV12-3 or TRBV12-4 and TRBJ1-2; 10 bases match TRBD1. The CDR3 spans 15 residues. The V gene end was trimmed by 3 bases and the J gene end by 3 bases; junction bases not matched to a gene: 4. CDR3 residues: CASSFGTGVYYGYTF. The CDR3 nucleotides read TGTGCCAGCAGTTTTGGGACAGGGGTATACTATGGCTACACCTTC.

This clonotype showed up just a few times. CDR3 amino acids: CASSASGQNGYTF. DNA for the CDR3: TGTGCCAGCAGTGCCAGTGGGCAGAATGGCTACACCTTC. The chain has TRBV12-3 or TRBV12-4 and TRBJ1-2; D gene unclear. The CDR3 is 13 amino acids. V was pared by 5 bases and J by 6 bases, with 13 bases between.

This clonotype was recorded a few times. This rearrangement joins TRBV27 to TRBJ2-1; D is unclear. The CDR3 contains 13 residues. CDR1 and CDR2 (germline): MNHEY, SMNVEV (reference sequence). V dropped 5 bases and J dropped 10 bases, with 15 bases sitting between them. Here the CDR3 DNA reads TGTGCCAGCAGTCCTCAGTTTCGAGTGGAGCAGTTCTTC. Translated: CASSPQFRVEQFF.

This clonotype has a handful of counts. The chain is built from TRBV7-2 and TRBJ1-2, with TRBD1 matching over 10 bases. The CDR3 covers 15 residues. The V gene end was trimmed by 4 bases and the J gene end by 7 bases; junction bases not matched to a gene: 9. From germline, CDR1 is SGHTA and CDR2 FQGNSA. The CDR3 loop is CASSSQTGGASGYTF. Written as DNA, the CDR3 is TGTGCCAGCAGCTCTCAGACAGGGGGCGCGAGTGGCTACACCTTC.

This chain joins TRBV7-8 and TRBJ2-1; D is undetermined. This CDR3 has 15 amino acids. Per germline, CDR1 SGHVS and CDR2 FQNEAQ. With 5 bases removed from V and 0 bases from J, the gap between germline ends came to 11 bases. CDR3 residues: CASSQLPSSYNEQFF. DNA of the CDR3: TGTGCCAGCAGCCAACTCCCTAGCTCCTACAATGAGCAGTTCTTC.

The chain couples TRBV18 to TRBJ2-6, with a weak D call TRBD1 (6 bases). The ends were cut back, 6 bases at V and 0 bases at J, with 18 bases in the middle. The germline V gene has CDR1 KGHSH and CDR2 LQKENI. This CDR3 spans 18 amino acids. CDR3 in DNA: TGTGCCAGCTCCGGACAGAGCGCACTCAACTCTGGGGCCAACGTCCTGACTTTC. Amino acid sequence: CASSGQSALNSGANVLTF.

This sequence joins TRBV7-9 and TRBJ1-2; D is unresolved. Trimming left V 1 base short and J 4 bases short, with 13 bases between. In germline, CDR1 is SEHNR, CDR2 FQNEAQ (reference sequence). The CDR3 runs to 15 residues. The CDR3 sequence is CASSLEGGRSYGYTF. CDR3 bases: TGTGCCAGCAGCTTAGAAGGAGGAAGATCCTATGGCTACACCTTC.

This clonotype was counted between two and nine times. CDR3 residues: CASRHGTSYGDEQFF. DNA of the CDR3: TGTGCCAGCAGACACGGGACTAGCTATGGAGATGAGCAGTTCTTC. The V call is TRBV6-1, the J call TRBJ2-1; 9 bases agree with TRBD2. Trimming removed 6 bases from V and 8 bases from J; junction bases left unmatched: 11. Germline loops: CDR1 MNHNS, CDR2 SASEGT. This CDR3 has 15 residues.

This clonotype was seen only once. The gene calls are TRBV7-2 and TRBJ2-1, with no clear D. The V and J ends lost 2 bases and 5 bases respectively, with 10 bases between them. Germline V lookup: CDR1 SGHTA, CDR2 FQGNSA. This CDR3 has 14 amino acids. DNA for the CDR3: TGTGCCAGCAGCTTATCCTACGGACACAATGAGCAGTTCTTC. This codes for CASSLSYGHNEQFF.

V usage is TRBV2 and J usage is TRBJ2-5; 7 bases map to TRBD2. J was trimmed by 0 bases and V by 3 bases; bases with no gene match: 10. Germline values: CDR1 SNHLY, CDR2 FYNNEI. This CDR3 is 17 amino acids long. CDR3 sequence: CASSDSLRLADQETQYF. CDR3 nucleotides: TGTGCCAGCAGTGACTCTCTAAGGCTAGCGGACCAAGAGACCCAGTACTTC. The whole variable domain, remainder taken from reference TRBV2 and TRBJ2-5, is EPEVTQTPSHQVTQMGQEVILRCVPISNHLYFYWYRQILGQKVEFLVSFYNNEISEKSEIFDDQFSVERPDGSNFTLKIRSTKLEDSAMYFCASSDSLRLADQETQYFGPGTRLLVL.

This clonotype appeared a few times. This chain links TRBV6-6 with TRBJ2-5; TRBD1 is a possible D gene (5 bases). CDR3 length: 16 amino acids. Germline V gene data show CDR1 as MNHNY and CDR2 as SVGAGI (reference sequence). Between the trimmed V and J ends, which lost 0 bases and 1 base, there was a span of 12 bases. CDR3 nucleotides: TGTGCCAGCAGTTACTCGGCAGGGCTTGGCCAAGAGACCCAGTACTTC. This sequence encodes CASSYSAGLGQETQYF.

In this sample, this clonotype turned up a few times. The J gene is TRBJ2-5, the V gene TRBV27; D gene uncertain. Germline V gene data show CDR1 as MNHEY and CDR2 as SMNVEV (reference sequence). This CDR3 has 14 amino acids. V was pared by 5 bases and J by 4 bases, with 14 bases between. The CDR3 loop is CASSPKTTGETQYF. The CDR3 DNA reads TGTGCCAGCAGTCCGAAGACAACCGGAGAGACCCAGTACTTC.

The V and J genes are TRBV7-2 and TRBJ2-5, with a possible D match to TRBD1 (7 bases). In germline, CDR1 is SGHTA, CDR2 FQGNSA. The CDR3 has 15 residues. V was pared by 3 bases and J by 5 bases, with 16 bases between. The CDR3 sequence is CASSFGRGVGETQYF. CDR3 bases: TGTGCCAGCAGCTTCGGCAGGGGGGTAGGGGAGACCCAGTACTTC.

This chain uses TRBV12-3 or TRBV12-4 with TRBJ1-1; D is uncertain. With 1 base removed from V and 6 bases from J, the gap between germline ends came to 6 bases. The CDR3 covers 12 residues. CDR3 protein: CASSLVLSEAFF. Written as DNA, the CDR3 is TGTGCCAGCAGTTTAGTGTTGTCTGAAGCTTTCTTT.